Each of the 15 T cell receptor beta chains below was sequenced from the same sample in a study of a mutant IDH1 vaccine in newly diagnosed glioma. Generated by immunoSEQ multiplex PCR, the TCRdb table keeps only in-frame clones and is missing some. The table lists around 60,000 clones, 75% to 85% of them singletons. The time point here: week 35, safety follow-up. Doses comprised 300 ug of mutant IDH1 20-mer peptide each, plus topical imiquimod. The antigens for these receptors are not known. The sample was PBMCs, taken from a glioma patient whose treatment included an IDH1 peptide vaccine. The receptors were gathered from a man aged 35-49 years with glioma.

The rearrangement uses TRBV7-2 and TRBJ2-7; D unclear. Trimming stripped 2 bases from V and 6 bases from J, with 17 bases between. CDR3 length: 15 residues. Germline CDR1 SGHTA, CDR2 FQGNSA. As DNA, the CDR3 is TGTGCCAGCAGCTTAATAGGTCGGGTCTCAAGCGAGCAGTACTTC. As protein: CASSLIGRVSSEQYF.

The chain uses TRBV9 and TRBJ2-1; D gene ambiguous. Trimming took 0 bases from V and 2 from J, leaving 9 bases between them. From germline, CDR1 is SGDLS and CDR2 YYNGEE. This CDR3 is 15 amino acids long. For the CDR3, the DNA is TGTGCCAGCAGCGTAGGCCCCGACACCTACAATGAGCAGTTCTTC. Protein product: CASSVGPDTYNEQFF.

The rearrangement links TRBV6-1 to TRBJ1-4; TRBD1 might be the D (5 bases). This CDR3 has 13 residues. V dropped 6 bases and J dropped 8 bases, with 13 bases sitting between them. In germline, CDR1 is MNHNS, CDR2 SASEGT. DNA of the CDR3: TGTGCCAGCAGCATCGGACAAGAAGAAAAACTGTTTTTT. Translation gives CASSIGQEEKLFF.

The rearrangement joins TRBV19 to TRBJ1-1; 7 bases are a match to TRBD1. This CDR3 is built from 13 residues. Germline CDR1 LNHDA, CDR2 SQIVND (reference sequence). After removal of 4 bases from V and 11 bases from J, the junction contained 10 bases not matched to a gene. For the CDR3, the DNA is TGTGCCAGTAGTACCTCCAACAGGGGTAGGGCTTTCTTT. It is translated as CASSTSNRGRAFF.

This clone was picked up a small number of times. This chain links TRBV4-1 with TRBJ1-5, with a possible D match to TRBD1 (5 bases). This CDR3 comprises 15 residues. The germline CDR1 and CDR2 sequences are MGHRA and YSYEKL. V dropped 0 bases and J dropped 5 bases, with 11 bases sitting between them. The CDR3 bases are TGCGCCAGCAGCCAAGACAGACAGTCCCATCAGCCCCAGCATTTT. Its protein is CASSQDRQSHQPQHF.

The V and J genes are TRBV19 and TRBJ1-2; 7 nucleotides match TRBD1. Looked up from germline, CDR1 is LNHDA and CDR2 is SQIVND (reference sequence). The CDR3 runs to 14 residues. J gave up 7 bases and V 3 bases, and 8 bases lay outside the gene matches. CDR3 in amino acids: CASSIETGPIGYTF. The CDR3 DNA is TGTGCCAGTAGTATTGAGACAGGGCCCATTGGCTACACCTTC. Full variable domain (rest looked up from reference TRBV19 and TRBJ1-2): DGGITQSPKYLFRKEGQNVTLSCEQNLNHDAMYWYRQDPGQGLRLIYYSQIVNDFQKGDIAEGYSVSREKKESFPLTVTSAQKNPTAFYLCASSIETGPIGYTFGSGTRLTVV.

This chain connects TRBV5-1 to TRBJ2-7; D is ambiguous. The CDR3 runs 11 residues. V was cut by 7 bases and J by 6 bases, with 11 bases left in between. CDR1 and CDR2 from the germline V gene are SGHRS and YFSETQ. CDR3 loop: CASHQDGEQYF. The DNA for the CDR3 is TGCGCCAGCCACCAAGATGGCGAGCAGTACTTC.

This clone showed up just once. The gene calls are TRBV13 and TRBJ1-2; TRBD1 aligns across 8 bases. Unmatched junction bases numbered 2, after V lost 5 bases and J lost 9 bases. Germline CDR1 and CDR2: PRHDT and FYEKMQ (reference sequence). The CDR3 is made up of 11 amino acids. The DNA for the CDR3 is TGTGCCAGCAGCACCAGGGGGCGCTACACCTTC. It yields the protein CASSTRGRYTF.

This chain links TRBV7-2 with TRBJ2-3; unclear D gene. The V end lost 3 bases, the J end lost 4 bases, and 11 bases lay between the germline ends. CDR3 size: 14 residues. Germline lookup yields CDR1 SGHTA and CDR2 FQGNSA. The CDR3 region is CASSLGSRADTQYF. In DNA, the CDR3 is TGTGCCAGCAGCTTGGGAAGTAGGGCAGATACGCAGTATTTT.

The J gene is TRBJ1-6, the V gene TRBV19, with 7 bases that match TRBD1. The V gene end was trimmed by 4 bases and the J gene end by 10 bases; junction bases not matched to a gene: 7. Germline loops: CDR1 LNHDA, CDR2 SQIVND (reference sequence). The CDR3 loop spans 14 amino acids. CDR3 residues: CASSRQGSASPLHF. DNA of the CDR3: TGTGCCAGTAGTAGACAGGGAAGTGCATCACCCCTCCACTTT.

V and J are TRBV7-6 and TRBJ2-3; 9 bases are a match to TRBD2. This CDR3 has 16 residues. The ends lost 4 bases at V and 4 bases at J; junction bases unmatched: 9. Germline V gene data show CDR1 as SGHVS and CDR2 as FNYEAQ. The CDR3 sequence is CASSSRGSGRSDTQYF. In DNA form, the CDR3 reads TGTGCCAGCAGCTCCCGCGGTAGCGGGAGATCAGATACGCAGTATTTT.

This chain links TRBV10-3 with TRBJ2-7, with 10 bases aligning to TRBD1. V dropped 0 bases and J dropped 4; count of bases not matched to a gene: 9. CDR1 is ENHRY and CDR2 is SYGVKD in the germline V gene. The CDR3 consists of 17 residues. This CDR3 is CAISESTGTGAGYEQYF. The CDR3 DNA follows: TGTGCCATCAGTGAGTCAACCGGGACAGGGGCGGGGTACGAGCAGTACTTC.

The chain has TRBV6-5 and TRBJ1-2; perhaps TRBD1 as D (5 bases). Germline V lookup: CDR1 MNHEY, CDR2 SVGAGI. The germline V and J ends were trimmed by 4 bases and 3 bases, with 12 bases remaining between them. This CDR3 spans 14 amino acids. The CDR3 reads CASSSPAGDYGYTF. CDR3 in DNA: TGTGCCAGCAGTTCTCCGGCGGGGGACTATGGCTACACCTTC.

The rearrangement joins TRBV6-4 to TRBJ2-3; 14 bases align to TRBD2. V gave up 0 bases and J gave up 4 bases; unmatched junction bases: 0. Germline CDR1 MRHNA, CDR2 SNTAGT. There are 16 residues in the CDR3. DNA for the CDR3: TGTGCCAGCAGTGACTCGACTAGCGGGGGGGCAGATACGCAGTATTTT. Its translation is CASSDSTSGGADTQYF.

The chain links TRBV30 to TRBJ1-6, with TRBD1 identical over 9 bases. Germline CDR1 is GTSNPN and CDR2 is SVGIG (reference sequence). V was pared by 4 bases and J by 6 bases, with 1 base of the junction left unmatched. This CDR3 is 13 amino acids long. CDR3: CAWKGQGNSPLHF. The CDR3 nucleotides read TGTGCCTGGAAGGGACAGGGTAATTCACCCCTCCACTTT.